The clone carrying this TCR beta chain occurred a few times. Its antigen is not identified. The data were obtained in a study of response to subunit inactivated influenza vaccine. CDR3 length equals 16 residues. V dropped 3 bases and J dropped 4; count of bases not matched to a gene: 6. Germline V lookup: CDR1 SGHTA, CDR2 FQGTGA. Each CDR3 protein gets one entry after TCRdb re-called the RT-PCR reads with MiXCR. The profile shows around 530,000 distinct CDR3 sequences, approximately 15% of them singletons. Study observations and caveats: After each seasonal influenza vaccination, few new T cells are recruited, the authors suggested.

The TCR originated in a man aged 45 to 70 who received an inactivated influenza vaccine. Sample: CD4+ T cells sorted from PBMCs, taken around 25 months after vaccination. The rearrangement links TRBV7-3 to TRBJ2-1, with TRBD2 identical over 10 bases. The CDR3 nucleotides are TGTGCCAGCAGCTTCCTCGGGACTAGCGAATACAATGAGCAGTTCTTC. It specifies CASSFLGTSEYNEQFF.